Here is one TCR beta chain with its context. This receptor's antigen is unknown. No much larger clonotype is one base removed from it; base qualities were not supplied. The data are from a study of shared clonotypes between healthy human individuals (TCRdb year 2020). General notes on the study: A couple of women and a few men aged 18 to 49 years were included in the cohort. For each donor, CD4 naive and CD4 memory were each run on three plates, CD8 naive on two plates, and CD8 memory on one plate. Blood TCR repertoires of roughly five healthy adults were deeply sequenced to estimate repertoire size and the extent of clonotype sharing between individuals. Each donor's leukapheresis produced roughly between about 0.9 and 9.5 billion PBMCs. To increase sequencing depth and limit assay-specific biases, different laboratories used diverse techniques to prepare libraries and sequence TCR repertoires. The paper as a whole reports these results and caveats: Incomplete sequencing was indicated by rarefaction of sorted-subset datasets, despite the large sequencing depth. Clonotypes shared by all four sorted-subset donors showed higher generation probabilities than non-shared clonotypes. Pairwise subsampling indicated that sequencing depth was expected to affect the degree of clonotype sharing among donors. Estimated clonotype richness was generally larger for naive than for memory subsets. The small number of donors limited the genetic and exposure-history diversity represented. Across a handful of donors, approximately 4.9% of naive CD4, roughly 3.4% of naive CD8, under 2.5% of memory CD4, and approximately 0.4% of memory CD8 clonotypes were shared. Sampling was restricted to blood, and TCR repertoires in tissues likely differ from the TCR repertoires found in blood.

TCR CDR3 regions were amplified from genomic DNA by multiplex PCR using the deep immunoSEQ assay. Extracted genomic DNA from each cell subset was distributed evenly across all wells of several immunoSEQ 96-well plates, and each plate was treated as a replicate. Each replicate PCR for sorted subsets received about 210 ng genomic DNA, equal to about 30,000 T cell genomes. The purified libraries were quantified using a Qubit 3.0 fluorometer, sized with a Bioanalyzer 2100, and then quantified again using the KAPA Library Quantification kit. A separate single-read 150-cycle Illumina NextSeq 550 flow cell was used to sequence each immunoSEQ 96-well plate. As for the original processing: Because the immunoSEQ output held only junctional sequences and lacked quality scores, the filtering could not match the filtering applied to full-length reads. To assign V/J genes and CDR3, sequences were annotated against IMGT germline references using PyIR, a Python wrapper for IgBLAST v1.9. Any read was removed if the V/J assignment was weak (E-value above 1e-6), the CDR3 was missing, or the read contained stop codons, out-of-frame junctions, or ambiguous translated residues. V3J clonotypes were defined as sequences sharing an identical inferred V gene, J gene, and CDR3 amino acid sequence. Percentage overlap between repertoires was calculated by dividing the number of shared unique clonotypes by the size of the smaller repertoire. RTK rarefaction, the Chao1 estimator, and Recon v2.1 estimates of unobserved clonotypes were used to assess repertoire richness. OLGA was used to compute generation probabilities for all TCRbeta clonotypes that the gDNA method yielded from a few donors. The table was pulled from immuneACCESS by TCRdb, which kept in-frame rearrangements only. Such tables lose some clones; where checked, under half of the loss comes from unresolved V genes, and the rest has no known cause. V and J calls and clone size are those listed in that table; D and trimming were worked out from the DNA. Recorded for this sample are a few million clones; 85% to 95% of them occurred a single time. Of the sample, under 0.15% is held by the ten largest clones.

CDR1 and CDR2, looked up from the germline V gene, are ENHRY and SYGVKD. The germline V and J ends show losses of 6 bases and 8 bases respectively, and no gene match explains 3 bases of the junction. The CDR3 numbers 12 residues from cysteine through phenylalanine. Just the 36-base CDR3 DNA is kept, in frame starting at base 1. The donors were healthy, HIV-negative adults who had no recently reported acute infections or vaccinations. All donors were Caucasian adults living in Nashville, Tennessee, USA. CD4+ T cells were enriched by magnetic negative selection; naive cells were then positively selected on CD45RA, and the negative fraction formed the memory subset. After blood collection by leukapheresis, PBMCs were isolated using Ficoll-Histopaque density gradient centrifugation and then cryopreserved in the vapor phase of liquid nitrogen. Analytical flow cytometry was used to check the purity and quantity of every magnetically sorted T cell population. From each sorted fraction, genomic DNA was isolated and quantified by UV absorbance on a Nanodrop 2000c.

The rearranged chain carries TRBV10-3 and TRBJ1-4, and TRBD1 aligns with 7 junction nucleotides. The TCR originated in a man between 18 and 29 years old in good health. What was sequenced was naive CD4+ T cells sorted from blood. According to the study, the label for this sample's cell subset or site signals: CD45RA+ positively selected. CDR3 reads: CAISQQGEKLFF. The nucleotides read TGTGCCATCAGCCAACAGGGGGAAAAACTGTTTTTT.